The rows below give T cell receptor beta chains drawn from one sample of a study of cytomegalovirus exposure and HLA in healthy donors. Libraries were prepared by immunoSEQ multiplex PCR; TCRdb keeps only in-frame clonotypes and omits some of them. The data contain 150,000 or so clones, roughly 82% of them singletons. Source material: PBMCs. All receptors derive from a woman aged 45-65 years in good health and CMV-seropositive. CDR3s include the opening cysteine and the closing phenylalanine or tryptophan. D genes are given only for firm matches. Only part of the rows carry a size: once, few, many, or a class if the clone is expanded.

clone size,V gene,J gene,D gene,CDR3 DNA,CDR3 protein
NA,TRBV27,TRBJ2-3,NA,TGTGCCAGCAGGTTTAGTAGCACAGATACGCAGTATTTT,CASRFSSTDTQYF
NA,TRBV5-6,TRBJ2-2,NA,TGTGCCAGCAGTTTGGGGGCGGGGGAGCTGTTTTTT,CASSLGAGELFF
NA,TRBV15,TRBJ2-7,NA,TGTGCCACCAGCAGTGTAACAGTTGGAAGCTACGAGCAGTACTTC,CATSSVTVGSYEQYF
NA,TRBV10-3,TRBJ1-1,TRBD1,TGTGCCACGCAGGGGGAGGACACTGAAGCTTTCTTT,CATQGEDTEAFF
NA,TRBV29-1,TRBJ2-3,NA,TGCAGCCTAGGAGTAGGAAGCGGCCGAGGAGATACGCAGTATTTT,CSLGVGSGRGDTQYF
NA,TRBV5-1,TRBJ2-3,TRBD2,TGCGCCACCCGTCGGGGTAGCGGGGGATCAGATACGCAGTATTTT,CATRRGSGGSDTQYF
few,TRBV5-4,TRBJ2-7,TRBD2,TGTGCCAGCAGCCCAGGACTAGCGGACGGCGAGCAGTACTTC,CASSPGLADGEQYF
NA,TRBV29-1,TRBJ2-4,TRBD1,TGCAGCGCCCAACCCGGGACAGGACGAGTAGGACAATTAAACATTCAGTACTTC,CSAQPGTGRVGQLNIQYF
NA,TRBV5-4,TRBJ2-1,NA,TGTGCCAGCAGCTTGACAGGGTCGGACTACAATGAGCAGTTCTTC,CASSLTGSDYNEQFF
NA,TRBV27,TRBJ2-7,TRBD1,TGTGCCAGCAGTAAAGGGACAGGGCTCTCCGAGCAGTACTTC,CASSKGTGLSEQYF
once,TRBV6-5,TRBJ1-1,NA,TGTGCCACCAACGGGGGAACTGAAGCTTTCTTT,CATNGGTEAFF
NA,TRBV19,TRBJ2-2,TRBD2,TGTGCCAGTAGTATCTTACTAGCGGGGGGCCAGTTCGCGAACACCGGGGAGCTGTTTTTT,CASSILLAGGQFANTGELFF
NA,TRBV4-1,TRBJ2-7,TRBD1,TGCGCCAGCTTATCGGACAGGGACGAGCAGTACTTC,CASLSDRDEQYF
few,TRBV5-1,TRBJ2-1,TRBD2,TGCGCCAGCAGCTTGGCGGCTAGCGGGGGGGCAGTAGATGAGCAGTTCTTC,CASSLAASGGAVDEQFF
NA,TRBV5-4,TRBJ1-3,NA,TGTGCCAGCAGCTTGGGGCTGGACCGACAGGCAGGAAACACCATATATTTT,CASSLGLDRQAGNTIYF
NA,TRBV7-2,TRBJ1-2,TRBD1,TGTGCCAGCAGCTTAGGGGTACAGGGGGGGTATGGCTACACCTTC,CASSLGVQGGYGYTF
NA,TRBV11-1,TRBJ2-2,TRBD2,TGTGCCAGCAGCTCGTTAGCGGGGGGGTTCACCGGGGAGCTGTTTTTT,CASSSLAGGFTGELFF